This is a list of T cell receptor beta chains from one sample in a study of blood T cell repertoires in COVID-19. The method was immunoSEQ multiplex PCR; TCRdb's version includes in-frame clones alone and lacks a portion of them. The sample lists some 340,000 clones; approximately 90% were seen once. The sequenced sample consisted of PBMCs or T cells enriched from blood (not recorded which). These receptors all stem from a woman in her thirties who had been exposed to COVID-19. CDR3s include the opening cysteine and the closing phenylalanine or tryptophan. Fields, in order: J gene, clone size, V gene, D gene, CDR3 length, CDR3 DNA, CDR3 protein. The D gene is left open where the match is weak. Clone size, where shown, is once, few, many, or a class for clones that have expanded.

j_gene: TRBJ2-7; abundance: -; v_gene: TRBV7-2; d_gene: -; len: 14; CDR3nt: TGTGCCAGCAGCTTAGATTCGAACAGCGGCGAGCAGTACTTC; CDR3aa: CASSLDSNSGEQYF
j_gene: TRBJ2-7; abundance: -; v_gene: TRBV4-1; d_gene: TRBD1; len: 13; CDR3nt: TGCGCCAGCAGCCATGAACAGGGGGACGAGCAGTACTTC; CDR3aa: CASSHEQGDEQYF
j_gene: TRBJ2-1; abundance: -; v_gene: TRBV5-8; d_gene: -; len: 14; CDR3nt: TGTGCCAGCAGACTCACGAGCTCCTACAATGAGCAGTTCTTC; CDR3aa: CASRLTSSYNEQFF
j_gene: TRBJ2-7; abundance: -; v_gene: TRBV5-4; d_gene: -; len: 16; CDR3nt: TGTGCCAGCAGCTTGGGAGCCCTCCTGAGCTCCTACGAGCAGTACTTC; CDR3aa: CASSLGALLSSYEQYF
j_gene: TRBJ2-5; abundance: -; v_gene: TRBV7-9; d_gene: -; len: 14; CDR3nt: TGTGCCAGCAGCCTACAGGGTTTTGGAGAGACCCAGTACTTC; CDR3aa: CASSLQGFGETQYF
j_gene: TRBJ1-2; abundance: -; v_gene: TRBV29-1; d_gene: -; len: 13; CDR3nt: TGCAGCGTTGAAGACGACGGGGTGGATGGCTACACCTTC; CDR3aa: CSVEDDGVDGYTF
j_gene: TRBJ2-2; abundance: -; v_gene: TRBV27; d_gene: -; len: 15; CDR3nt: TGTGCCAGCAGGAACAACAGGGAGAACACCGGGGAGCTGTTTTTT; CDR3aa: CASRNNRENTGELFF
j_gene: TRBJ1-5; abundance: -; v_gene: TRBV2; d_gene: -; len: 14; CDR3nt: TGTGCCAGCAGTGGCTGGCAGGGAGGTCAGCCCCAGCATTTT; CDR3aa: CASSGWQGGQPQHF
j_gene: TRBJ1-6; abundance: -; v_gene: TRBV2; d_gene: -; len: 14; CDR3nt: TGTGCCAGCAGTGCCGAAACAGGGTATTCACCCCTCCACTTT; CDR3aa: CASSAETGYSPLHF
j_gene: TRBJ1-2; abundance: -; v_gene: TRBV6-1; d_gene: -; len: 18; CDR3nt: TGTGCCAGCAGTGATCGGACCATACTTCGGGATGTTGACTATGGCTACACCTTC; CDR3aa: CASSDRTILRDVDYGYTF
j_gene: TRBJ1-1; abundance: -; v_gene: TRBV27; d_gene: TRBD1; len: 16; CDR3nt: TGTGCCAGCAGCCCCGACTATGACAGGGAGAACACTGAAGCTTTCTTT; CDR3aa: CASSPDYDRENTEAFF
j_gene: TRBJ2-7; abundance: -; v_gene: TRBV5-1; d_gene: -; len: 15; CDR3nt: TGCGCCAGCAGCTTAGAAGGTCGGGGGAGCGACGAGCAGTACTTC; CDR3aa: CASSLEGRGSDEQYF
j_gene: TRBJ2-7; abundance: -; v_gene: TRBV19; d_gene: TRBD1; len: 14; CDR3nt: TGTGCCAGTAGCCCTGGGACAGGGCCCTACGAGCAGTACTTC; CDR3aa: CASSPGTGPYEQYF
j_gene: TRBJ1-1; abundance: -; v_gene: TRBV7-9; d_gene: -; len: 15; CDR3nt: TGTGCCAGCAGCTCTCTGGGACAAGAGTCTCCCGAAGCTTTCTTT; CDR3aa: CASSSLGQESPEAFF
j_gene: TRBJ2-7; abundance: -; v_gene: TRBV2; d_gene: -; len: 12; CDR3nt: TGTGCCAGCAGCGATGACAGATACGAGCAGTACTTC; CDR3aa: CASSDDRYEQYF
j_gene: TRBJ2-1; abundance: -; v_gene: TRBV27; d_gene: TRBD2; len: 16; CDR3nt: TGTGCCAGCAGTCCCACTAGCGGGGGGGCTCCCAATGAGCAGTTCTTC; CDR3aa: CASSPTSGGAPNEQFF
j_gene: TRBJ2-5; abundance: -; v_gene: TRBV7-2; d_gene: TRBD2; len: 17; CDR3nt: TGTGCCAGCAGCTTAGGAGGGGCGGGGGAATCCCAAGAGACCCAGTACTTC; CDR3aa: CASSLGGAGESQETQYF
j_gene: TRBJ1-1; abundance: -; v_gene: TRBV5-1; d_gene: TRBD1; len: 15; CDR3nt: TGCGCCAGCAGCTCACAGGGACAGGGAGTATCTGAAGCTTTCTTT; CDR3aa: CASSSQGQGVSEAFF
j_gene: TRBJ2-1; abundance: -; v_gene: TRBV9; d_gene: -; len: 15; CDR3nt: TGTGCCAGCAGCCCCGACATGTCCTCCTACAATGAGCAGTTCTTC; CDR3aa: CASSPDMSSYNEQFF
j_gene: TRBJ2-2; abundance: -; v_gene: TRBV9; d_gene: -; len: 16; CDR3nt: TGTGCCAGCAGCGGGCCACTGGGAGTGAGAACCGGGGAGCTGTTTTTT; CDR3aa: CASSGPLGVRTGELFF
j_gene: TRBJ1-1; abundance: -; v_gene: TRBV6-5; d_gene: -; len: 13; CDR3nt: TGTGCCAGCAGTTACGTAAAGAACACTGAAGCTTTCTTT; CDR3aa: CASSYVKNTEAFF
j_gene: TRBJ1-6; abundance: -; v_gene: TRBV5-6; d_gene: -; len: 14; CDR3nt: TGTGCCAGCAGCCCCCGCGGGGCTGGGTCACCCCTCCACTTT; CDR3aa: CASSPRGAGSPLHF
j_gene: TRBJ1-6; abundance: -; v_gene: TRBV2; d_gene: -; len: 11; CDR3nt: TGTGCCAGCACTTTCGATTCACCCCTCCACTTT; CDR3aa: CASTFDSPLHF
j_gene: TRBJ2-3; abundance: once; v_gene: TRBV29-1; d_gene: -; len: 11; CDR3nt: TGCAGCGTCACGGGACAACTGGCGCAGTATTTT; CDR3aa: CSVTGQLAQYF
j_gene: TRBJ1-5; abundance: -; v_gene: TRBV4-1; d_gene: -; len: 16; CDR3nt: TGCGCCAGCAGCCAAGAACGGGGGGCAGGCAATCAGCCCCAGCATTTT; CDR3aa: CASSQERGAGNQPQHF
j_gene: TRBJ2-2; abundance: -; v_gene: TRBV5-1; d_gene: TRBD2; len: 16; CDR3nt: TGCGCCAGCAGCCACGGACTAGCCCCGGTCACCGGGGAGCTGTTTTTT; CDR3aa: CASSHGLAPVTGELFF
j_gene: TRBJ1-3; abundance: -; v_gene: TRBV19; d_gene: -; len: 14; CDR3nt: TGTGCCAGTAGCACTACAGGGACTGGAAACACCATATATTTT; CDR3aa: CASSTTGTGNTIYF
j_gene: TRBJ1-2; abundance: few; v_gene: TRBV19; d_gene: TRBD1; len: 14; CDR3nt: TGTGCCAGTAGTATCACAGGGGGCGGCTATGGCTACACCTTC; CDR3aa: CASSITGGGYGYTF
j_gene: TRBJ2-3; abundance: once; v_gene: TRBV6-5; d_gene: -; len: 14; CDR3nt: TGTGCCAGCAGGGTCAACAGGTTCACAGATACGCAGTATTTT; CDR3aa: CASRVNRFTDTQYF
j_gene: TRBJ2-5; abundance: -; v_gene: TRBV20-1; d_gene: TRBD2; len: 14; CDR3nt: TGCAGTGCTAGTCATAGCGGGGGAAAGGAGACCCAGTACTTC; CDR3aa: CSASHSGGKETQYF
j_gene: TRBJ1-1; abundance: few; v_gene: TRBV2; d_gene: TRBD1; len: 20; CDR3nt: TGTGCCAGCAGCGTATCCCTTAGGGTATTGACAGGGAGAGGGGACACTGAAGCTTTCTTT; CDR3aa: CASSVSLRVLTGRGDTEAFF
j_gene: TRBJ1-2; abundance: -; v_gene: TRBV7-2; d_gene: -; len: 14; CDR3nt: TGTGCCAGCAGCTTAGGCGGGACCAGCGTCGGCTACACCTTC; CDR3aa: CASSLGGTSVGYTF
j_gene: TRBJ2-1; abundance: few; v_gene: TRBV7-2; d_gene: -; len: 16; CDR3nt: TGTGCCAGCAGCTCCGACAGGCTTAGCTCCTACAATGAGCAGTTCTTC; CDR3aa: CASSSDRLSSYNEQFF
j_gene: TRBJ1-1; abundance: -; v_gene: TRBV11-2; d_gene: -; len: 13; CDR3nt: TGTGCCAGCAGCTTGCGGGGGGACACTGAAGCTTTCTTT; CDR3aa: CASSLRGDTEAFF
j_gene: TRBJ1-5; abundance: -; v_gene: TRBV7-8; d_gene: TRBD1; len: 16; CDR3nt: TGTGCCAGCAGCTCGAGAACAGGGGCCCTCAATCAGCCCCAGCATTTT; CDR3aa: CASSSRTGALNQPQHF
j_gene: TRBJ2-7; abundance: few; v_gene: TRBV24-1; d_gene: -; len: 13; CDR3nt: TGTGCCACCAGTCCAGGGGAGGGCTACGAGCAGTACTTC; CDR3aa: CATSPGEGYEQYF
j_gene: TRBJ2-5; abundance: -; v_gene: TRBV7-2; d_gene: -; len: 11; CDR3nt: TGTGCCAGCAGCAGGGGGGAGACCCAGTACTTC; CDR3aa: CASSRGETQYF
j_gene: TRBJ2-3; abundance: once; v_gene: TRBV7-3; d_gene: TRBD2; len: 15; CDR3nt: TGTGCCAGCAGCTTTGGACTAGCGGGGCCCGATACGCAGTATTTT; CDR3aa: CASSFGLAGPDTQYF
j_gene: TRBJ1-6; abundance: -; v_gene: TRBV9; d_gene: -; len: 14; CDR3nt: TGTGCCAGCAGCGTCCAGGGGTGGAATTCACCCCTCCACTTT; CDR3aa: CASSVQGWNSPLHF
j_gene: TRBJ2-5; abundance: -; v_gene: TRBV20-1; d_gene: -; len: 16; CDR3nt: TGCAGTGCTAGTTCAGGGTCGCTCGGCCCCCCAGAGACCCAGTACTTC; CDR3aa: CSASSGSLGPPETQYF
j_gene: TRBJ2-3; abundance: -; v_gene: TRBV2; d_gene: TRBD2; len: 18; CDR3nt: TGTGCCAGCAGTGTTCTACTAGCGGGGCTGGGACGGACAGATACGCAGTATTTT; CDR3aa: CASSVLLAGLGRTDTQYF
j_gene: TRBJ2-1; abundance: -; v_gene: TRBV4-1; d_gene: TRBD1; len: 16; CDR3nt: TGCGCCAGCAGCCTCGGGAGGGACAGGGGACGCAATGAGCAGTTCTTC; CDR3aa: CASSLGRDRGRNEQFF
j_gene: TRBJ1-1; abundance: -; v_gene: TRBV2; d_gene: TRBD1; len: 14; CDR3nt: TGTGCCAGCAGAGCAACAGGGGGCAACACTGAAGCTTTCTTT; CDR3aa: CASRATGGNTEAFF
j_gene: TRBJ1-2; abundance: -; v_gene: TRBV4-1; d_gene: -; len: 18; CDR3nt: TGCGCCAGCAGCCAGCCGTTGTTAGAAACCAGGGGCAACTATGGCTACACCTTC; CDR3aa: CASSQPLLETRGNYGYTF
j_gene: TRBJ1-5; abundance: -; v_gene: TRBV4-3; d_gene: -; len: 13; CDR3nt: TGCGCCAGCAGTTATAGTTTCAATCAGCCCCAGCATTTT; CDR3aa: CASSYSFNQPQHF
j_gene: TRBJ2-1; abundance: -; v_gene: TRBV29-1; d_gene: TRBD2; len: 14; CDR3nt: TGCAGCGTGACTAGCGGGTCCTCCTACAATGAGCAGTTCTTC; CDR3aa: CSVTSGSSYNEQFF
j_gene: TRBJ2-7; abundance: once; v_gene: TRBV29-1; d_gene: -; len: 13; CDR3nt: TGCAGCGTTGAAGGACTGTTCAGCTACGGGCAGTACTTC; CDR3aa: CSVEGLFSYGQYF
j_gene: TRBJ1-2; abundance: -; v_gene: TRBV7-2; d_gene: -; len: 14; CDR3nt: TGTGCCAGCAGCTTACAGGCAGGGGCCTATGGCTACACCTTC; CDR3aa: CASSLQAGAYGYTF
j_gene: TRBJ1-2; abundance: -; v_gene: TRBV7-2; d_gene: TRBD1; len: 15; CDR3nt: TGTGCCAGCAGCTTCCACCGGGACAGGGGCCAAGGCTACACCTTC; CDR3aa: CASSFHRDRGQGYTF
j_gene: TRBJ2-1; abundance: -; v_gene: TRBV11-2; d_gene: TRBD2; len: 18; CDR3nt: TGTGCCAGCAGCTTAACTAGCGGGGGGCCCTCTTCCTACAATGAGCAGTTCTTC; CDR3aa: CASSLTSGGPSSYNEQFF
j_gene: TRBJ2-5; abundance: -; v_gene: TRBV19; d_gene: TRBD1; len: 13; CDR3nt: TGTGCCAGCCGGGACAGGGCGCAGGAGACCCAGTACTTC; CDR3aa: CASRDRAQETQYF
j_gene: TRBJ1-1; abundance: -; v_gene: TRBV5-4; d_gene: -; len: 14; CDR3nt: TGTGCCAGCAGCTTCTTCCAATCAGGGACTGAAGCTTTCTTT; CDR3aa: CASSFFQSGTEAFF
j_gene: TRBJ1-2; abundance: -; v_gene: TRBV15; d_gene: -; len: 15; CDR3nt: TGTGCCACCAGCAGGGACCTTACCGACTCGGGGGGCTACACCTTC; CDR3aa: CATSRDLTDSGGYTF
j_gene: TRBJ1-1; abundance: few; v_gene: TRBV30; d_gene: -; len: 13; CDR3nt: TGTGCCTGGAGTGGGCAGGGCGGCACTGAAGCTTTCTTT; CDR3aa: CAWSGQGGTEAFF
j_gene: TRBJ2-7; abundance: few; v_gene: TRBV27; d_gene: TRBD1; len: 13; CDR3nt: TGTGCCAGCAGTTACAGGGGCCTTGTGGAGCAGTACTTC; CDR3aa: CASSYRGLVEQYF
j_gene: TRBJ1-1; abundance: -; v_gene: TRBV13; d_gene: -; len: 13; CDR3nt: TGTGCCAGCAGCTTAAGAGGGGGAACTGAAGCTTTCTTT; CDR3aa: CASSLRGGTEAFF
j_gene: TRBJ1-3; abundance: once; v_gene: TRBV6-5; d_gene: -; len: 15; CDR3nt: TGTGCCAGCAGGCGGGAGAGGAGCTCTGGAAACACCATATATTTT; CDR3aa: CASRRERSSGNTIYF
j_gene: TRBJ2-1; abundance: -; v_gene: TRBV7-8; d_gene: -; len: 17; CDR3nt: TGTGCCAGCAGCCCTCGCCGGGACATCAAAACCTACAATGAGCAGTTCTTC; CDR3aa: CASSPRRDIKTYNEQFF
j_gene: TRBJ1-4; abundance: -; v_gene: TRBV5-8; d_gene: TRBD1; len: 15; CDR3nt: TGTGCCAGCAGCGCAACCGGGACAGGGAATGAAAAACTGTTTTTT; CDR3aa: CASSATGTGNEKLFF